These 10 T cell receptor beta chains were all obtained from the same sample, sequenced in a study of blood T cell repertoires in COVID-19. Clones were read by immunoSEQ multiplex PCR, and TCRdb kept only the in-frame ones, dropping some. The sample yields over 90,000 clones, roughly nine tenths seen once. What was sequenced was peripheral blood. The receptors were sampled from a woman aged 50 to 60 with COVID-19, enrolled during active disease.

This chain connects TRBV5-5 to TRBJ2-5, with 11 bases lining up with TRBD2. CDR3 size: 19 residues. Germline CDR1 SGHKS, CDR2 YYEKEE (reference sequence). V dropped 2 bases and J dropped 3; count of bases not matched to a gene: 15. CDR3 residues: CASSFSALAGGPTEETQYF. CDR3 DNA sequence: TGTGCCAGCAGCTTTAGCGCCCTAGCGGGGGGACCCACGGAAGAGACCCAGTACTTC.

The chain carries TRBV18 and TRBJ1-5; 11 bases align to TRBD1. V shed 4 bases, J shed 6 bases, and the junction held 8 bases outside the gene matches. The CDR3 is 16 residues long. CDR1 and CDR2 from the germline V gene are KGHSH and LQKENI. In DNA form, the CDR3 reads TGTGCCAGCTCACAGGGGGACAGGGGGTTGAGTCAGCCCCAGCATTTT. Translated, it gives CASSQGDRGLSQPQHF.

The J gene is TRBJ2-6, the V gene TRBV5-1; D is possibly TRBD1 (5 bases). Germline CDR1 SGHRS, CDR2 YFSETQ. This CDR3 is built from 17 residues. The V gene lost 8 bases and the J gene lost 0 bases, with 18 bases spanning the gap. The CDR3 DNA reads TGCGCCAGTGGGTCAGACAGCCTACTCTCTGGGGCCAACGTCCTGACTTTC. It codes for CASGSDSLLSGANVLTF.

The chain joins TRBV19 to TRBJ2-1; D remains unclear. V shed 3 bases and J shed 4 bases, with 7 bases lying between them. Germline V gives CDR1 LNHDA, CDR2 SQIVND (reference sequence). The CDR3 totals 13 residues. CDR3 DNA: TGTGCCAGTAGTATCCTAGAGTACAATGAGCAGTTCTTC. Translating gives CASSILEYNEQFF.

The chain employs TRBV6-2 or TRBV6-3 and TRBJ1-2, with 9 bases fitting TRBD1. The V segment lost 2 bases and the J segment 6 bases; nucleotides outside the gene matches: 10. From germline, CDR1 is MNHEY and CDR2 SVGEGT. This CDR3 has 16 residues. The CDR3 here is CASSYRGTGLLDGYTF. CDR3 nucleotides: TGTGCCAGCAGTTACCGAGGGACAGGGCTCTTGGATGGCTACACCTTC.

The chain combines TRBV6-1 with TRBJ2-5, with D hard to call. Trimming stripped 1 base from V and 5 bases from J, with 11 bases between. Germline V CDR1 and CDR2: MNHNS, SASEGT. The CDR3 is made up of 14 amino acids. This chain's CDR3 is CASSEGNLRETQYF. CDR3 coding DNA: TGTGCCAGCAGTGAAGGGAATTTGCGGGAGACCCAGTACTTC.

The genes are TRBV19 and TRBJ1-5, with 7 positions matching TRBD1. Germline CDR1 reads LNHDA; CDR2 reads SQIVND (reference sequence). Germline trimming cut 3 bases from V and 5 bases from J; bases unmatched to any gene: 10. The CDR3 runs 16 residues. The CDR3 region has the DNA TGTGCCAGTAGTATCCTTACAGGGGCCCTATATCAGCCCCAGCATTTT. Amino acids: CASSILTGALYQPQHF.

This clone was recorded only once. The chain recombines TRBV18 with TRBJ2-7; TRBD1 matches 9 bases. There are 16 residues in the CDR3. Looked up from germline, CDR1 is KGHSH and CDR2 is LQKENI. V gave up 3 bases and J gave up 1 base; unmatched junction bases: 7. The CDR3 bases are TGTGCCAGCTCACCGCCGGGACAGGGTGGGTCCTACGAGCAGTACTTC. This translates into CASSPPGQGGSYEQYF.

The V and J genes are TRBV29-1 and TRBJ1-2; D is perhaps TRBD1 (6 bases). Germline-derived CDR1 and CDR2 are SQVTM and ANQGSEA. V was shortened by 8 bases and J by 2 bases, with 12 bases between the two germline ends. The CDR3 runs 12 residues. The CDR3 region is CSFRTANYGYTF. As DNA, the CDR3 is TGCAGCTTTCGGACAGCGAACTATGGCTACACCTTC.

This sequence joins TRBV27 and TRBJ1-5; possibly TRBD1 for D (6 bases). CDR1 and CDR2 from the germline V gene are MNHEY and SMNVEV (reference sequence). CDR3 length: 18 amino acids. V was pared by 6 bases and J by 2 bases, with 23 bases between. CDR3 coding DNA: TGTGCCAGCAGAATAACAGGGATCCCTAGCTTCGGCAATCAGCCCCAGCATTTT. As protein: CASRITGIPSFGNQPQHF.